Listed here is a single T cell receptor beta chain. The target antigen is unknown. This sample was taken from a study of vaccination and CD4 T cells after COVID-19. Study-wide context: For control cultures, the treatment was a CEFX pool, an HIV-1 Nef pool, or no peptide. Study-wide findings and caveats: The appearance of a median about 88% of reactive clones in convalescent patients occurred only post-vaccination.

Regarding treatment: approximately nine-day PBMC culture with coronavirus spike peptide pools or control peptides (ViraFEST assay). ViraFEST enlarged antigen-specific T cell populations with peptide pools and afterwards sequenced TCRs. Germline V CDR1 and CDR2: MNHEY, SVGEGT. V was clipped by 6 bases and J by 3 bases, with 12 bases between them. The CDR3 loop spans 15 amino acids. Sequence data for DNA of cultured CD4+ T cells were generated by the Oncomine TCR Beta short-read assay. After culture, CD4+ T cells served as the source for genomic DNA extraction. TCRdb processed the PCR reads anew with MiXCR; each CDR3 protein has one entry. The sample lists about 10,000 distinct CDR3 sequences, approximately 42% seen once, with about 20% in the top ten.

The sequence was obtained from a human donor who had recovered from COVID-19. Sequences were obtained from CD4+ T cells from blood, cultured in vitro. The V call is TRBV6-2 or TRBV6-3, the J call TRBJ1-6; D perhaps matches TRBD1 (5 bases). This CDR3 reads CASRKGQVYNSPLHF. In DNA form, the CDR3 reads TGTGCCAGCAGGAAAGGACAAGTCTATAATTCACCCCTCCACTTT.